This passage covers 26 T cell receptor beta chains from one sample sequenced in a study of patients and donors after allogeneic stem cell transplantation. MiXCR, run by TCRdb on the RT-PCR reads, gives a single entry per CDR3 protein. In the table there are hundreds of thousands of distinct CDR3 sequences, approximately 16% of which are singletons. The sample comprised blood, either unsorted or a sorted T cell fraction (not recorded which). The receptors were gathered from a human donor who was either an allogeneic HSCT recipient or a stem cell or donor lymphocyte infusion donor (not recorded which). It is not recorded whose cells these are; they may come from a transplant donor.

The rearrangement joins TRBV19 to TRBJ2-5; 7 positions match TRBD1. The germline CDR1 and CDR2 sequences are LNHDA and SQIVND (reference sequence). V shed 3 bases, J shed 7 bases, and the junction held 8 bases outside the gene matches. The CDR3 spans 14 residues. The CDR3 DNA follows: TGTGCCAGTAGTATCTCGACAGGGCCAAGGACCCAGTACTTC. This gives the protein CASSISTGPRTQYF.

V gene TRBV12-3 or TRBV12-4 combines with J gene TRBJ1-1, with D unclear. V gave up 4 bases and J gave up 2 bases, with 8 bases separating them. CDR3 length: 13 residues. The CDR3 coding sequence is TGTGCCAGCAGTTCGGCCAGAAACACTGAAGCTTTCTTT. Encoded protein: CASSSARNTEAFF.

This clonotype was counted between two and nine times. The chain uses TRBV9 and TRBJ1-2, with D maybe TRBD1 (5 bases). V was trimmed by 0 bases and J by 7 bases, leaving 16 bases between them. This CDR3 is 15 amino acids long. CDR1 SGDLS and CDR2 YYNGEE come from the germline V gene. In nucleotides, the CDR3 is TGTGCCAGCAGCGTAGAATGGAGGGGCCAAAGTGGCTACACCTTC. The encoded protein is CASSVEWRGQSGYTF.

This clonotype has at least ten counts. This chain uses TRBV7-3 with TRBJ2-3, with D maybe TRBD2 (6 bases). The V gene lost 0 bases and the J gene lost 5 bases, with 9 bases spanning the gap. Germline V gene lookup returns CDR1 SGHTA and CDR2 FQGTGA. This CDR3 is 14 amino acids long. CDR3 in amino acids: CASSLTGGGDTQYF. The CDR3 nucleotides read TGTGCCAGCAGCTTAACGGGAGGAGGAGATACGCAGTATTTT.

The rearrangement joins TRBV2 to TRBJ1-1; TRBD1 is a possible D gene (5 bases). The CDR3 is made up of 14 amino acids. V dropped 6 bases and J dropped 5 bases, with 16 bases sitting between them. Germline CDR1 reads SNHLY; CDR2 reads FYNNEI. The CDR3 protein is CASSTRGRVTEAFF. The CDR3 nucleotides are TGTGCCAGCAGCACCCGGGGACGGGTGACTGAAGCTTTCTTT.

This clonotype was seen a single time. The chain uses TRBV20-1 and TRBJ2-3; no reliable D call. CDR3 size: 14 residues. Trimming pared 4 bases from V and 2 bases from J, leaving 13 bases between. Germline V gives CDR1 DFQATT, CDR2 SNEGSKA (reference sequence). CDR3 region: CSAKSSVITDTQYF. The CDR3, as DNA: TGCAGTGCTAAGTCCTCGGTTATCACAGATACGCAGTATTTT.

This clonotype was observed a handful of times. J is TRBJ1-1 and V is TRBV7-9; D unresolved. Germline V CDR1 and CDR2: SEHNR, FQNEAQ (reference sequence). Deletions cut 5 bases from V and 1 base from J, with 14 bases between. The CDR3 covers 15 residues. The DNA of the CDR3 is TGTGCCAGCAGCAAGCCGCGGGCTTGGAACACTGAAGCTTTCTTT. It specifies CASSKPRAWNTEAFF.

In its sample, this clonotype was seen a few times. The chain has TRBV7-9 and TRBJ2-5, with D tentatively TRBD1 (6 bases). V gave up 1 base and J gave up 6 bases, with 18 bases separating them. Germline V gene lookup returns CDR1 SEHNR and CDR2 FQNEAQ (reference sequence). This CDR3 spans 16 amino acids. CDR3: CASSLVGAAALKTQYF. The CDR3 DNA sequence: TGTGCCAGCAGCTTAGTGGGGGCAGCCGCCTTGAAGACCCAGTACTTC.

The table lists this clonotype with a few counts. This chain joins TRBV5-6 and TRBJ2-3, with TRBD1 matching 9 bases. J lost 6 bases, V lost 4 bases, and 12 bases had no gene match. CDR1 is SGHDT, CDR2 YYEEEE, per germline. The CDR3 length is 16 residues. Here the CDR3 DNA reads TGTGCCAGCAGCCAACCGACAGGGGGGGGGAGGGATACGCAGTATTTT. Protein: CASSQPTGGGRDTQYF.

This clonotype showed up many times. V is TRBV12-3 or TRBV12-4 and J is TRBJ2-5; TRBD2 is a possible D gene (6 bases). The CDR3 runs 15 residues. Trimming stripped 0 bases from V and 5 bases from J, with 13 bases between. This CDR3 is CASSLAGKGGETQYF. CDR3 bases: TGTGCCAGCAGTTTAGCGGGCAAAGGAGGGGAGACCCAGTACTTC.

This clonotype was observed a few times. The CDR3 reads CASSLGSRESTDTQYF. The DNA of the CDR3 is TGTGCCAGCAGCTTAGGTTCGCGGGAGTCCACAGATACGCAGTATTTT. This chain joins TRBV11-3 and TRBJ2-3, with TRBD2 matching over 7 bases. Germline V gene sequence: CDR1 SGHNT, CDR2 YENEEA. Losses at the gene ends were 1 base for V and 2 bases for J; bases not matched to a gene: 6. The CDR3 extends over 16 amino acids.

This clonotype has only a few counts. The chain has TRBV11-2 and TRBJ2-2; 13 nucleotides line up with TRBD2. The CDR3 length is 17 residues. V trimming: 5 bases; J trimming: 0 bases; junction bases outside the gene matches: 3. CDR1 SGHAT and CDR2 FQNNGV come from the germline V gene. CDR3 nucleotide sequence: TGTGCCAGCAGCACACTAGCGGGGGGGCCGAACACCGGGGAGCTGTTTTTT. This translates into CASSTLAGGPNTGELFF.

There are a few counts of this clonotype. The chain carries TRBV3-1 and TRBJ1-2, with no clear D. Germline V gene lookup returns CDR1 LGHDT and CDR2 YNNKEL (reference sequence). The V gene lost 1 base and the J gene lost 8 bases, with 8 bases spanning the gap. The CDR3 has 12 residues. CDR3 in amino acids: CASSQATLGYTF. CDR3 nucleotides: TGTGCCAGCAGCCAAGCGACCCTCGGCTACACCTTC.

Points on this clonotype: Possible read error: a much larger clone is one base away. The chain has TRBV5-1 and TRBJ2-2, with 8 nucleotides matching TRBD2. The CDR3 is made up of 14 amino acids. Germline assignment: CDR1 SGHRS and CDR2 YFSETQ. This chain's CDR3 is CANSLIAGTGELFF. The CDR3 DNA follows: TGCGCCAACAGCTTGATAGCGGGAACCGGGGAGCTGTTTTTT.

This clonotype was picked up a small number of times. The V call is TRBV9, the J call TRBJ1-6; TRBD1 is a possible D gene (5 bases). This CDR3 has 15 residues. Trimming removed 4 bases at V and 6 bases at J, with 14 bases between. Looked up from germline, CDR1 is SGDLS and CDR2 is YYNGEE. CDR3 loop: CASSPLGRVNSPLHF. For the CDR3, the DNA is TGTGCCAGCAGCCCACTCGGCAGGGTTAATTCACCCCTCCACTTT.

The J gene is TRBJ1-2, the V gene TRBV9; TRBD1 aligns across 7 bases. Germline assignment: CDR1 SGDLS and CDR2 YYNGEE. V was clipped by 0 bases and J by 8 bases; unmatched bases: 16. CDR3 length: 17 residues. CDR3 sequence reads: CASSVEQRGRGEQGYTF. In DNA, the CDR3 is TGTGCCAGCAGCGTAGAACAAAGGGGGCGGGGAGAGCAAGGCTACACCTTC.

The gene calls are TRBV20-1 and TRBJ2-5; D is possibly TRBD2 (6 bases). The CDR3 contains 15 residues. The V end lost 2 bases, the J end lost 5 bases, and 18 bases lay between the germline ends. Germline V gene sequence: CDR1 DFQATT, CDR2 SNEGSKA (reference sequence). CDR3: CSARLASVPGETQYF. In DNA, the CDR3 is TGCAGTGCTAGACTAGCTAGCGTACCCGGCGAGACCCAGTACTTC.

The chain joins TRBV20-1 to TRBJ2-5; TRBD1 matches 7 bases. Unmatched junction bases numbered 13, after V lost 2 bases and J lost 7 bases. The CDR3 contains 15 residues. Germline V gene lookup returns CDR1 DFQATT and CDR2 SNEGSKA (reference sequence). The CDR3 nucleotides read TGCAGTGCTAGAACCGGGACAGCTGGGTGGGGGACCCAGTACTTC. Translation gives CSARTGTAGWGTQYF.

This clonotype showed up many times. The genes are TRBV14 and TRBJ2-1; D is possibly TRBD1 or TRBD2 (5 bases each). The V gene lost 0 bases and the J gene lost 2 bases, with 8 bases spanning the gap. From germline, CDR1 is SGHDN and CDR2 FVKESK. This CDR3 spans 15 amino acids. The CDR3 here is CASSQDQGPYNEQFF. CDR3 DNA: TGTGCCAGCAGCCAAGACCAGGGACCCTACAATGAGCAGTTCTTC.

This clonotype was recorded a few times. This chain links TRBV27 with TRBJ1-3; D is ambiguous. CDR1 and CDR2 (germline): MNHEY, SMNVEV (reference sequence). V lost 2 bases to trimming and J lost 1 base, with 6 bases between them. The CDR3 loop spans 14 amino acids. The CDR3 region has the DNA TGTGCCAGCAGTTTAATTGGTTCTGGAAACACCATATATTTT. Protein product: CASSLIGSGNTIYF.

This clonotype was detected a few times. The gene calls are TRBV5-1 and TRBJ2-2, with 7 bases fitting TRBD2. The CDR3 has 14 amino acids. J lost 3 bases, V lost 6 bases, and 5 bases had no gene match. Germline CDR1 is SGHRS and CDR2 is YFSETQ. Here the CDR3 DNA reads TGCGCCAGCAAAGGGAGCGGGGACACCGGGGAGCTGTTTTTT. Amino acids: CASKGSGDTGELFF.

This clonotype occurred many times. The CDR3 is CASIREGQFF. The CDR3 region has the DNA TGTGCCAGCATTCGGGAGGGGCAGTTCTTC. This sequence joins TRBV2 and TRBJ2-1, with 8 bases aligning to TRBD2. After removal of 7 bases from V and 12 bases from J, the junction contained 2 bases not matched to a gene. Germline V gene sequence: CDR1 SNHLY, CDR2 FYNNEI. The CDR3 is made up of 10 amino acids. The variable domain in full, with the rest retrieved from reference TRBV2 and TRBJ2-1, is EPEVTQTPSHQVTQMGQEVILRCVPISNHLYFYWYRQILGQKVEFLVSFYNNEISEKSEIFDDQFSVERPDGSNFTLKIRSTKLEDSAMYFCASIREGQFFGPGTRLTVL.

The rearrangement joins TRBV6-1 to TRBJ1-3; no clear D. The germline V gene encodes CDR1 MNHNS and CDR2 SASEGT. V gave up 6 bases and J gave up 0 bases, with 9 bases separating them. The CDR3 has 14 amino acids. CDR3 in amino acids: CASRRQASGNTIYF. DNA for the CDR3: TGTGCCAGCAGACGGCAGGCCTCTGGAAACACCATATATTTT.

Only a few counts were recorded for this clonotype. The rearrangement joins TRBV7-6 to TRBJ1-4; weak D call: TRBD1 (5 bases). Germline values: CDR1 SGHVS, CDR2 FNYEAQ. CDR3 length equals 15 residues. With 5 bases removed from V and 1 base from J, the gap between germline ends came to 11 bases. The chain's CDR3 is CASSPSGRTNEKLFF. DNA for the CDR3: TGTGCCAGCAGCCCCTCGGGGCGAACTAATGAAAAACTGTTTTTT.

The CDR3 protein is CSVEGSKYEQYF. CDR3 sequence (DNA): TGCAGCGTTGAAGGGTCTAAATACGAGCAGTACTTC. This sequence joins TRBV29-1 and TRBJ2-7, with D uncertain. Germline V CDR1 and CDR2: SQVTM, ANQGSEA. Trimming took off 1 base at V and 4 bases at J, with 8 bases between the two ends. The CDR3 extends over 12 amino acids.

This clonotype was detected a few times. The CDR3 loop is CASSPQAQGAYNEQFF. The CDR3 coding sequence is TGTGCCAGCTCACCACAGGCACAGGGGGCTTACAATGAGCAGTTCTTC. The chain uses TRBV18 and TRBJ2-1; 9 bases map to TRBD1. CDR3 length: 16 residues. V trimming: 1 base; J trimming: 4 bases; junction bases outside the gene matches: 5. Germline V gives CDR1 KGHSH, CDR2 LQKENI.